The clone carrying this T cell receptor beta chain was observed a single time. What it recognizes is unknown. The data were taken from a study of beta chain features in type 1 diabetes. Expressed TCRB transcripts were sequenced because the isolated RNA had all been reverse transcribed beforehand. Method: immunoSEQ multiplex PCR; TCRdb's copy keeps in-frame clones and lacks some. In the table there are a few hundred thousand clones, 30% of which are singletons. Study outcomes and limitations: A potential PCR bias toward shorter templates would be equal in patient and control samples.

It was via CD45RO/CCR7/CD25/CD127/CD95/CD27 that CD4+ naive, central memory, regulatory and stem cell-like memory cells were sorted. Purity (above 98%) was reached by all sorted populations. The CDR3 is made up of 11 amino acids. CDR1 is DFQATT, CDR2 SNEGSKA, per germline (reference sequence). The ends were cut back, 7 bases at V and 3 bases at J, with 10 bases in the middle. The chain joins TRBV20-1 to TRBJ2-7; D unresolved. Material for sequencing was naive CD4+ T cells from blood. The clonotype originates from a man aged 18 to 29 in good health. CDR3 nucleotides: TGCAGTGTCACGATGGGCTACGAGCAGTACTTC. Protein product: CSVTMGYEQYF.